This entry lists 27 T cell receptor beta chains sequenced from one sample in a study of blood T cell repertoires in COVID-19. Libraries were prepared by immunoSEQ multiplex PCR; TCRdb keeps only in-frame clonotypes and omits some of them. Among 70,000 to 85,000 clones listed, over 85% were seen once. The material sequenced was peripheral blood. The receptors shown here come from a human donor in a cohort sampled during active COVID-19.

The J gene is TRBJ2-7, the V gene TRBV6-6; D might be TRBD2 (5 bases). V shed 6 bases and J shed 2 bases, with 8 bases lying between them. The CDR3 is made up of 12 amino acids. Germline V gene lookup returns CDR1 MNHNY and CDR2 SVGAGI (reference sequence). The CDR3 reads CASSTGTYEQYF. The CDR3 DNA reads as TGTGCCAGCAGCACCGGGACCTACGAGCAGTACTTC.

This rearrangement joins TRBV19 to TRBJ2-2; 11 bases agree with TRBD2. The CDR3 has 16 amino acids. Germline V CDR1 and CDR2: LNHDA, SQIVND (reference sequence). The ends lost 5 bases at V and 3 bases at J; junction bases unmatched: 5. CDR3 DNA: TGTGCCAGTAGTGTGACTAGCGGGACACACACCGGGGAGCTGTTTTTT. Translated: CASSVTSGTHTGELFF.

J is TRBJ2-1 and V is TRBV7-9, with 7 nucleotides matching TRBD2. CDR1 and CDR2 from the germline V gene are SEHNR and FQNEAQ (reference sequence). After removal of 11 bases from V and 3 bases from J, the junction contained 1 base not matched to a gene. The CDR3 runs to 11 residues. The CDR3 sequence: CAGGGYNEQFF. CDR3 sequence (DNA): TGTGCCGGGGGGGGCTACAATGAGCAGTTCTTC. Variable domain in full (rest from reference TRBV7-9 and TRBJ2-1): DTGVSQNPRHKITKRGQNVTFRCDPISEHNRLYWYRQTLGQGPEFLTYFQNEAQLEKSRLLSDRFSAERPKGSFSTLEIQRTEQGDSAMYLCAGGGYNEQFFGPGTRLTVL.

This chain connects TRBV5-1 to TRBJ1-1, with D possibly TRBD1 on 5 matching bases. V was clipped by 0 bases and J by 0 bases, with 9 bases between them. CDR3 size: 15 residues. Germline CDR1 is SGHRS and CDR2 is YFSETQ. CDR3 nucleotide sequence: TGCGCCAGCAGCTTGGTTCAGGGCATGAACACTGAAGCTTTCTTT. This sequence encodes CASSLVQGMNTEAFF.

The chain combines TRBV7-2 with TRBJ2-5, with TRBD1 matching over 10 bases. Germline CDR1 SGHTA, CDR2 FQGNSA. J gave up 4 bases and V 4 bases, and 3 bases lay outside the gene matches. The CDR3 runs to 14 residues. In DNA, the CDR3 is TGTGCCAGCAGCTCTGACAGGGGGCCAGAGACCCAGTACTTC. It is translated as CASSSDRGPETQYF.

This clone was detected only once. The CDR3 sequence: CASSSLSETQYF. CDR3 in DNA: TGTGCCAGCAGCTCCCTCTCAGAGACCCAGTACTTC. V gene TRBV7-9 combines with J gene TRBJ2-5; no clear D gene. Germline-derived CDR1 and CDR2 are SEHNR and FQNEAQ (reference sequence). Between the trimmed V and J ends, which lost 4 bases and 4 bases, there was a span of 7 bases. This CDR3 comprises 12 residues.

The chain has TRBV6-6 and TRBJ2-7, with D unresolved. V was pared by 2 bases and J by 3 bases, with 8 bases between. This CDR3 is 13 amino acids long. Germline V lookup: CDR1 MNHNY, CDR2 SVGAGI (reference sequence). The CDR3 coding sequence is TGTGCCAGCAGTTACCCGTCCCGCTACGAGCAGTACTTC. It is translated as CASSYPSRYEQYF.

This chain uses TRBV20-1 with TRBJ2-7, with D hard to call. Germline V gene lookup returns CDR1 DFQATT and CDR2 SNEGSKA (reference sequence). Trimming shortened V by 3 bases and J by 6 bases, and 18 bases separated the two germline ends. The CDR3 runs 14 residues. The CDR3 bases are TGCAGTGCTAGTCGGCAGAACTCCCCGGGCGAGCAGTACTTC. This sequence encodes CSASRQNSPGEQYF.

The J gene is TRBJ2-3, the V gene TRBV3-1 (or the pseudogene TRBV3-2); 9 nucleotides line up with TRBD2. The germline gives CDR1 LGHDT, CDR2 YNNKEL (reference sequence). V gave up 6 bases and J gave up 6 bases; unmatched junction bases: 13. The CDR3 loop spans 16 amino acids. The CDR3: CASSRYTASGKDTQYF. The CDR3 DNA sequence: TGTGCCAGCAGTCGTTACACGGCTAGCGGGAAGGATACGCAGTATTTT.

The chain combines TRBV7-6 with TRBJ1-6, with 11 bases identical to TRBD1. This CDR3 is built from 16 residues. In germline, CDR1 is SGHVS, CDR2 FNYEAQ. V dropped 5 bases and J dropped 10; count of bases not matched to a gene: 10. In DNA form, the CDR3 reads TGTGCCAGCAGCCCTAGGGCGGGGACAGGGGGATCACCCCTCCACTTT. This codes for CASSPRAGTGGSPLHF.

CDR3 nucleotide sequence: TGTGCCAGCAGCCAACCCTCCGGGACAGGGAGTTCTCAGCAGTACTTC. Its protein is CASSQPSGTGSSQQYF. The chain links TRBV14 to TRBJ2-7, with TRBD1 matching 9 bases. This CDR3 has 16 residues. Trimming took 2 bases from V and 8 from J; bases not matched to a gene: 13. CDR1 is SGHDN and CDR2 is FVKESK in the germline V gene.

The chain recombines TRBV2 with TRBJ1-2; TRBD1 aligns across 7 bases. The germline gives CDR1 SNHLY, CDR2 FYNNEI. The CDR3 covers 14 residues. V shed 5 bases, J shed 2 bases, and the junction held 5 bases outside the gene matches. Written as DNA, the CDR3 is TGTGCCAGCAGTAGGACAGGAAGAAACTATGGCTACACCTTC. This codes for CASSRTGRNYGYTF.

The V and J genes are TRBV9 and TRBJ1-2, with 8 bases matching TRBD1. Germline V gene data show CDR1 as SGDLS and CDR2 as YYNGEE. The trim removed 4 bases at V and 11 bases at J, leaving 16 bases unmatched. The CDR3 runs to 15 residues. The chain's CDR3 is CASSSLPGQGYSYTF. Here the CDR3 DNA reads TGTGCCAGCAGCTCCCTCCCTGGACAGGGCTATTCGTACACCTTC.

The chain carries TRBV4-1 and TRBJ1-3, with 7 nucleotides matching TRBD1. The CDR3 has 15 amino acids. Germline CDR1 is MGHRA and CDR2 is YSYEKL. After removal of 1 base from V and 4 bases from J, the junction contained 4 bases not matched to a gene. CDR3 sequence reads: CASSQGRGPGNTIYF. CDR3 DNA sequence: TGCGCCAGCAGCCAAGGAAGGGGGCCCGGAAACACCATATATTTT.

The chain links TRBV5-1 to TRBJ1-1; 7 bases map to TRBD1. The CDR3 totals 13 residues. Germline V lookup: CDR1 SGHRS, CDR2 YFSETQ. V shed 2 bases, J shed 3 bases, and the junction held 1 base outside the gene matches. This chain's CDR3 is CASSFQGDTEAFF. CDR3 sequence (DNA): TGCGCCAGCAGCTTTCAGGGGGACACTGAAGCTTTCTTT.

The CDR3 nucleotides are TGTGCCAGCAGCCAAGCGGGATATGAGACCCAGTACTTC. Its translation is CASSQAGYETQYF. This chain links TRBV3-1 (or the pseudogene TRBV3-2) with TRBJ2-5; weak D call: TRBD2 (5 bases). V lost 1 base and J lost 5, with 8 bases in between. CDR1 and CDR2 from the germline V gene are LGHDT and YNNKEL (reference sequence). CDR3 length: 13 residues.

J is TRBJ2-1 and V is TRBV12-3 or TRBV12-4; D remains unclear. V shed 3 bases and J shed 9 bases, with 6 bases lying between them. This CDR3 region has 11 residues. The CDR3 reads CASSLGSEQFF. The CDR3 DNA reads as TGTGCCAGCAGTTTGGGCAGTGAGCAGTTCTTC.

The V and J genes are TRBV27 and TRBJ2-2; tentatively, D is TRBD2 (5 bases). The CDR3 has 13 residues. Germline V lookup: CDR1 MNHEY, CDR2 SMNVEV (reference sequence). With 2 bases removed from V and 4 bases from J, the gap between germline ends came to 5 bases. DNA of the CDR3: TGTGCCAGCAGTTTAGGACTCACCGGGGAGCTGTTTTTT. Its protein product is CASSLGLTGELFF.

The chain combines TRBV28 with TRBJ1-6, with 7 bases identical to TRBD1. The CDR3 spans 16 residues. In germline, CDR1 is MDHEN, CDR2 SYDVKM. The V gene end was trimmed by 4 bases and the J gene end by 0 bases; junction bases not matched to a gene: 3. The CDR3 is CASSSGQDSYNSPLHF. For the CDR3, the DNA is TGTGCCAGCAGTTCCGGACAGGACTCCTATAATTCACCCCTCCACTTT.

CDR3 nucleotides: TGTGCCAGCAGCTTAAATACCCCCGGAGAGGAATACTTC. Translated: CASSLNTPGEEYF. This sequence joins TRBV7-2 and TRBJ2-7; no reliable D call. Between the trimmed V and J ends, which lost 2 bases and 13 bases, there was a span of 18 bases. Germline-derived CDR1 and CDR2 are SGHTA and FQGNSA. The CDR3 covers 13 residues.

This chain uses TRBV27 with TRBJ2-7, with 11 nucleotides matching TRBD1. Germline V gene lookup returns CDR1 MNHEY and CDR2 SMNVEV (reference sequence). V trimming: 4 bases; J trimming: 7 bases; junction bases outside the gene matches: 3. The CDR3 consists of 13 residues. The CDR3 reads CASSSGTGGEQYF. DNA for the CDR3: TGTGCCAGCAGTTCCGGGACAGGGGGGGAGCAGTACTTC.

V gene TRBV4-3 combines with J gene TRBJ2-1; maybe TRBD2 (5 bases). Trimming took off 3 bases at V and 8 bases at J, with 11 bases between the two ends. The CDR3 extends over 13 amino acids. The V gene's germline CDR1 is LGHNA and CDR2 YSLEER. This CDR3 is CASSQGEGYEQFF. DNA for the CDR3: TGCGCCAGCAGCCAGGGTGAGGGTTATGAGCAGTTCTTC.

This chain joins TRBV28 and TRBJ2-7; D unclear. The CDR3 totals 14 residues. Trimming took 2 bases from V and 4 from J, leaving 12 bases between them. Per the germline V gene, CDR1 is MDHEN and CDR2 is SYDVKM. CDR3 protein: CASSLQGFGYEQYF. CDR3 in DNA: TGTGCCAGCAGTTTACAAGGATTCGGGTACGAGCAGTACTTC. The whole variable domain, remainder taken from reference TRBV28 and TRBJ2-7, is DVKVTQSSRYLVKRTGEKVFLECVQDMDHENMFWYRQDPGLGLRLIYFSYDVKMKEKGDIPEGYSVSREKKERFSLILESASTNQTSMYLCASSLQGFGYEQYFGPGTRLTVT.

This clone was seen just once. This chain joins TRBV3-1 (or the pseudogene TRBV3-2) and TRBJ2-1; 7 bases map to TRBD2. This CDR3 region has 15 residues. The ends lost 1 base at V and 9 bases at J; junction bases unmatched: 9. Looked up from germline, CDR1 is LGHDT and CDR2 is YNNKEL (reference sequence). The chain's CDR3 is CASSQAFGRKGEQFF. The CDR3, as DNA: TGTGCCAGCAGCCAAGCCTTCGGGAGGAAGGGTGAGCAGTTCTTC.

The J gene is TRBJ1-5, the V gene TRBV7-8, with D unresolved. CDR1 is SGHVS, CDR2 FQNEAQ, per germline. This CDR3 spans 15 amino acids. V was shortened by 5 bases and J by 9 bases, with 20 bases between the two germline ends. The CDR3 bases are TGTGCCAGCAGCAAGACTAGGCTGGCGGAGGGGCCCCAGCATTTT. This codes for CASSKTRLAEGPQHF.

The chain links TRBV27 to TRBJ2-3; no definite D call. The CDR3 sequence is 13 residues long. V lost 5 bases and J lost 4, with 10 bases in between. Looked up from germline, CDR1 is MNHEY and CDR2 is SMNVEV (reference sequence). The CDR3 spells CASSPVVADTQYF. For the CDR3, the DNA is TGTGCCAGCAGTCCAGTGGTGGCAGATACGCAGTATTTT.

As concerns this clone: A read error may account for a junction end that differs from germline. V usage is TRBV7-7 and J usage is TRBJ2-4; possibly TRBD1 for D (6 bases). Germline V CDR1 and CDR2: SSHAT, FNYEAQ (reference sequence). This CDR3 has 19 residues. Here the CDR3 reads CASSPSPSGTSIAKNIQYF. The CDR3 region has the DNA TGTGCTAGCAGTCCCTCTCCGTCCGGGACATCGATAGCCAAAAACATTCAGTACTTC.